This T cell receptor beta chain is drawn from a study of PD-L1 blockade in urothelial cancer. Broader study findings: Larger 3-week expansion of tumor-associated blood clones was seen in durable-benefit patients.

Profiling relied on immunoSEQ multiplex PCR, and the TCRdb table lists in-frame clones only, not all of them. Of just over 20,000 clones listed, around 90% are singletons. The germline V gene has CDR1 SGHDT and CDR2 YYEEEE. The CDR3 runs 14 residues. V lost 3 bases and J lost 4, with 10 bases in between. A note on this clone: The antigen is unknown.

The sequence was obtained from a woman in her sixties or seventies with urothelial cancer. The gene calls are TRBV5-6 and TRBJ2-2, with D possibly TRBD1 on 5 matching bases. The material was PBMCs, obtained around atezolizumab (anti-PD-L1) treatment. CDR3 in DNA: TGTGCCAGCAGCTCCGGACATGTCACCGGGGAGCTGTTTTTT. Its protein product is CASSSGHVTGELFF. Together with reference TRBV5-6 and TRBJ2-2, the CDR3 gives the full variable domain: DAGVTQSPTHLIKTRGQQVTLRCSPKSGHDTVSWYQQALGQGPQFIFQYYEEEERQRGNFPDRFSGHQFPNYSSELNVNALLLGDSALYLCASSSGHVTGELFFGEGSRLTVL.